The T cell receptor beta chain described here comes from a study of T cells in localized non-small cell lung cancer. Study results and limitations: In adjacent lung, a median roughly 57 of the top 100 tumor clones were found. Exceeding tumor, uninvolved adjacent lung had the highest T cell clonality. Blood T cell density predicted longer survival; adjacent-lung clonality, shorter.

The repertoire was sequenced with immunoSEQ multiplex PCR; TCRdb's copy has only in-frame clones and lacks some. The repertoire holds about 3,500 clones, with roughly a quarter as singletons. Germline trimming cut 5 bases from V and 4 bases from J; bases unmatched to any gene: 20. The CDR3 runs 18 residues. The germline gives CDR1 SGHNT, CDR2 YENEEA. In its sample, this clone ranks as hyperexpanded. Its antigen is as yet unknown. This sequence joins TRBV11-3 and TRBJ2-7, with 7 bases matching TRBD2. The sequences come from lung tumor tissue, collected before any cancer treatment. This sequence originates from a man between 35 and 75 years old with stage II squamous cell lung carcinoma. The CDR3 DNA reads TGTGCCAGCAGCCGCGCTACCAGGGAGGGGCCCCACCCTTACGAGCAGTACTTC. Its protein product is CASSRATREGPHPYEQYF.